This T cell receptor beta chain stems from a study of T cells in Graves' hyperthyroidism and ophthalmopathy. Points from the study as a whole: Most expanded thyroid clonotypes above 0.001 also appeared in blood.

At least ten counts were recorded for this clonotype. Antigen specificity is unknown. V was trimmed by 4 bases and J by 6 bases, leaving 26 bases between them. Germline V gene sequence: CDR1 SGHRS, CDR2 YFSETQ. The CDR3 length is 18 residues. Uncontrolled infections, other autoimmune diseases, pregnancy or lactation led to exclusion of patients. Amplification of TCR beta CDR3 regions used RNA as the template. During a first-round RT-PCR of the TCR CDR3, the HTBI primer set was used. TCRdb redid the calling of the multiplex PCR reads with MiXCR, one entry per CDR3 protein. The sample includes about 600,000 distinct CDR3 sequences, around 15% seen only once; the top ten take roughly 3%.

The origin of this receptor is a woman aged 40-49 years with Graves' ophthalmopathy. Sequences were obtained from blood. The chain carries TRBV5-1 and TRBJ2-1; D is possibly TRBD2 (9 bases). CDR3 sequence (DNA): TGCGCCAGCAGCCCTAAGGGGGGACAGGTAGCGGGGGTCAATGAGCAGTTCTTC. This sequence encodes CASSPKGGQVAGVNEQFF.